The 2 T cell receptor beta chains in this list originate from one sample, sequenced in a study of T cells in Graves' hyperthyroidism and ophthalmopathy. Amplified regions were TCR beta CDR3 sequences from RNA transcripts. A first-round RT-PCR of the TCR CDR3 used the HTBI primer set. Each CDR3 protein gets one entry after TCRdb re-called the multiplex PCR reads with MiXCR. Among 660,000 or so distinct CDR3 sequences listed, 45% were seen once. Source material: peripheral blood or thyroid tissue (not recorded which). These receptors originate from an adult man with Graves' disease, either hyperthyroidism or ophthalmopathy (not recorded which).

The chain links TRBV12-3 or TRBV12-4 to TRBJ1-6, with a tentative D call TRBD1 (5 bases). With 2 bases removed from V and 10 bases from J, the gap between germline ends came to 12 bases. The CDR3 loop spans 14 amino acids. CDR3 sequence reads: CASSLTQGESPLHF. The CDR3 DNA sequence: TGTGCCAGCAGTTTAACGCAGGGCGAATCACCCCTCCACTTT.

The CDR3 coding sequence is TGTGCCAGCAGTTACTCAGGGCTGGACGGGTACCAAGAGACCCAGTACTTC. This translates into CASSYSGLDGYQETQYF. The chain combines TRBV6-5 with TRBJ2-5; D gene uncertain. Germline V gene sequence: CDR1 MNHEY, CDR2 SVGAGI. The ends were cut back, 0 bases at V and 0 bases at J, with 14 bases in the middle. This CDR3 contains 17 residues.